This entry lists 22 T cell receptor beta chains sequenced from one sample in a study of glioma-infiltrating T cells after dendritic cell vaccination. Time point given: after dendritic cell vaccination, including at tumor progression/relapse. The table came from immunoSEQ multiplex PCR; TCRdb's copy has only in-frame clones and leaves some out. The sample records over 75,000 clones, roughly 77% being singletons. This sample comprised blood, obtained after dendritic cell vaccination. These receptors were collected from a human donor with glioblastoma.

The rearrangement uses TRBV18 and TRBJ2-1, with TRBD2 matching 11 bases. Unmatched junction bases numbered 9, after V lost 8 bases and J lost 6 bases. The CDR3 consists of 15 residues. Germline CDR1 is KGHSH and CDR2 is LQKENI. This CDR3 is CASGSGTSGLNEQFF. The CDR3 coding sequence is TGTGCCAGCGGATCCGGGACTAGCGGACTCAATGAGCAGTTCTTC.

The gene calls are TRBV6-1 and TRBJ2-2; D may be TRBD2 (5 bases). The CDR3 consists of 12 residues. V was pared by 6 bases and J by 6 bases, with 8 bases between. Germline-derived CDR1 and CDR2 are MNHNS and SASEGT. The CDR3 DNA reads TGTGCCAGCAGCGGGGTCGCCGGGGAGCTGTTTTTT. It is translated as CASSGVAGELFF.

This chain uses TRBV4-1 with TRBJ2-1; D is perhaps TRBD1 (5 bases). This CDR3 region has 13 residues. From germline, CDR1 is MGHRA and CDR2 YSYEKL. V lost 4 bases and J 9 bases, leaving 13 bases between the germline ends. The CDR3 nucleotides read TGCGCCAGCAGCCTCACGGTAGGGGTTGAGCAGTTCTTC. Encoded protein: CASSLTVGVEQFF.

The CDR3: CASSSGQLNTEAFF. As DNA, the CDR3 is TGTGCCAGCAGCTCCGGACAGTTGAACACTGAAGCTTTCTTT. The chain has TRBV7-8 and TRBJ1-1; TRBD1 is a possible D gene (6 bases). The CDR3 is made up of 14 amino acids. Germline V CDR1 and CDR2: SGHVS, FQNEAQ. Between the trimmed V and J ends, which lost 4 bases and 0 bases, there was a span of 9 bases.

The rearrangement joins TRBV6-6 to TRBJ2-1; 14 nucleotides line up with TRBD2. Germline CDR1 and CDR2: MNHNY and SVGAGI (reference sequence). The CDR3 has 16 amino acids. The V gene end was trimmed by 7 bases and the J gene end by 9 bases; junction bases not matched to a gene: 11. DNA of the CDR3: TGTGCCAGCACCTCGGGACTAGCGGGAGCTAGTGGTGAGCAGTTCTTC. It yields the protein CASTSGLAGASGEQFF.

This rearrangement joins TRBV6-5 to TRBJ2-1; 9 bases line up with TRBD1. CDR3 length: 16 residues. V was pared by 2 bases and J by 4 bases, with 6 bases of the junction left unmatched. Germline assignment: CDR1 MNHEY and CDR2 SVGAGI. Written as DNA, the CDR3 is TGTGCCAGCAGTTACGATGGGACAGGGAGTTACAATGAGCAGTTCTTC. Protein: CASSYDGTGSYNEQFF.

The genes are TRBV2 and TRBJ1-1; D not certain. V was cut by 6 bases and J by 1 base, with 9 bases left in between. Germline V gene lookup returns CDR1 SNHLY and CDR2 FYNNEI. CDR3 length equals 13 residues. In DNA, the CDR3 is TGTGCCAGCAGAATTCCCCAGAACACTGAAGCTTTCTTT. Translation: CASRIPQNTEAFF.

This chain uses TRBV9 with TRBJ2-3, with TRBD1 identical over 7 bases. The germline V gene has CDR1 SGDLS and CDR2 YYNGEE. Unmatched junction bases numbered 21, after V lost 5 bases and J lost 6 bases. This CDR3 is built from 18 residues. Written as DNA, the CDR3 is TGTGCCAGCAGTCGACAGGGAAGACGCAGTCTCCCTTACGATACGCAGTATTTT. It encodes CASSRQGRRSLPYDTQYF.

This clone was counted a few times. The rearrangement links TRBV5-6 to TRBJ1-4, with D unclear. V was cut by 4 bases and J by 4 bases, with 14 bases left in between. The CDR3 is made up of 15 amino acids. Germline V gene data show CDR1 as SGHDT and CDR2 as YYEEEE. In nucleotides, the CDR3 is TGTGCCAGCAGCCCCAGAGCGCTGGTTAATGAAAAACTGTTTTTT. Encoded protein: CASSPRALVNEKLFF.

A few counts support this clone. The J gene is TRBJ1-1, the V gene TRBV6-6, with a weak D call TRBD1 (5 bases). This CDR3 has 15 residues. Per germline, CDR1 MNHNY and CDR2 SVGAGI (reference sequence). With 6 bases removed from V and 0 bases from J, the gap between germline ends came to 14 bases. This chain's CDR3 is CASSTETAMNTEAFF. In nucleotides, the CDR3 is TGTGCCAGCAGCACAGAGACAGCAATGAACACTGAAGCTTTCTTT.

The chain joins TRBV30 to TRBJ1-3, with D possibly TRBD1 on 5 matching bases. The germline V and J ends were trimmed by 3 bases and 3 bases, with 9 bases remaining between them. CDR3 length: 13 amino acids. The V gene's germline CDR1 is GTSNPN and CDR2 SVGIG (reference sequence). This CDR3 reads CAWSDSRGNTIYF. DNA of the CDR3: TGTGCCTGGAGCGACAGTCGTGGAAACACCATATATTTT.

The V gene is TRBV7-3, the J gene TRBJ1-1; D may be TRBD1 (6 bases). There are 13 residues in the CDR3. The germline V gene has CDR1 SGHTA and CDR2 FQGTGA. V lost 1 base and J 7 bases, leaving 10 bases between the germline ends. The CDR3 protein is CASSLMVQGEAFF. In DNA, the CDR3 is TGTGCCAGCAGCTTAATGGTACAGGGTGAAGCTTTCTTT.

V usage is TRBV5-1 and J usage is TRBJ2-4; 7 positions agree with TRBD1. Germline trimming cut 4 bases from V and 1 base from J; bases unmatched to any gene: 2. Germline lookup yields CDR1 SGHRS and CDR2 YFSETQ. The CDR3 loop spans 14 amino acids. DNA of the CDR3: TGCGCCAGCAGCATGACAGGGGCCAAAAACATTCAGTACTTC. Translation gives CASSMTGAKNIQYF. The entire variable domain, with the rest obtained from reference TRBV5-1 and TRBJ2-4, is as follows: KAGVTQTPRYLIKTRGQQVTLSCSPISGHRSVSWYQQTPGQGLQFLFEYFSETQRNKGNFPGRFSGRQFSNSRSEMNVSTLELGDSALYLCASSMTGAKNIQYFGAGTRLSVL.

The gene calls are TRBV7-3 and TRBJ1-1; TRBD1 is a possible D gene (5 bases). V dropped 1 base and J dropped 7 bases, with 10 bases sitting between them. From germline, CDR1 is SGHTA and CDR2 FQGTGA. There are 13 residues in the CDR3. The CDR3 DNA reads as TGTGCCAGCAGCTTAATCATCGGGGGTGAAGCTTTCTTT. The encoded protein is CASSLIIGGEAFF.

This chain links TRBV19 with TRBJ2-7; D is perhaps TRBD1 (6 bases). The ends were cut back, 2 bases at V and 2 bases at J, with 7 bases in the middle. Per the germline V gene, CDR1 is LNHDA and CDR2 is SQIVND (reference sequence). This CDR3 contains 13 residues. The CDR3 region is CASSIRDTYEQYF. DNA of the CDR3: TGTGCCAGTAGTATAAGGGACACCTACGAGCAGTACTTC. The full variable domain, in which reference TRBV19 and TRBJ2-7 provide the parts outside the CDR3, is DGGITQSPKYLFRKEGQNVTLSCEQNLNHDAMYWYRQDPGQGLRLIYYSQIVNDFQKGDIAEGYSVSREKKESFPLTVTSAQKNPTAFYLCASSIRDTYEQYFGPGTRLTVT.

The genes are TRBV13 and TRBJ1-4; TRBD1 aligns across 10 bases. This CDR3 spans 17 amino acids. The ends lost 5 bases at V and 2 bases at J; junction bases unmatched: 8. Germline CDR1 and CDR2: PRHDT and FYEKMQ (reference sequence). DNA for the CDR3: TGTGCCAGCAGCCCCCGGACAGGGGGGATGACTAATGAAAAACTGTTTTTT. This translates into CASSPRTGGMTNEKLFF.

The V call is TRBV15, the J call TRBJ1-3; 11 bases are shared with TRBD1. The CDR3 runs to 17 residues. Looked up from germline, CDR1 is LNHNV and CDR2 is YYDKDF (reference sequence). After removal of 0 bases from V and 5 bases from J, the junction contained 6 bases not matched to a gene. The CDR3 spells CATSRDLGQGARNTIYF. The CDR3 DNA sequence: TGTGCCACCAGCAGAGACCTCGGACAGGGGGCTCGAAACACCATATATTTT.

The chain has TRBV5-1 and TRBJ2-1, with D hard to call. V was pared by 4 bases and J by 0 bases, with 14 bases between. The CDR3 runs 16 residues. From germline, CDR1 is SGHRS and CDR2 YFSETQ. In nucleotides, the CDR3 is TGCGCCAGCAGCGTGTTCGCGGCGAGCTCCTACAATGAGCAGTTCTTC. This gives the protein CASSVFAASSYNEQFF.

The chain uses TRBV11-2 and TRBJ1-2; D gene unclear. Looked up from germline, CDR1 is SGHAT and CDR2 is FQNNGV. Trimming took 3 bases from V and 4 from J, leaving 6 bases between them. The CDR3 loop spans 12 amino acids. The CDR3 region has the DNA TGTGCCAGCAGCTTCGAGGGCTATGGCTACACCTTC. It codes for CASSFEGYGYTF. Supplemented by reference TRBV11-2 and TRBJ1-2, the full variable domain reads EAGVAQSPRYKIIEKRQSVAFWCNPISGHATLYWYQQILGQGPKLLIQFQNNGVVDDSQLPKDRFSAERLKGVDSTLKIQPAKLEDSAVYLCASSFEGYGYTFGSGTRLTVV.

As DNA, the CDR3 is TGTGCCAGCAGTGAAGCACAGACAGGGGTCTATGGCTACACCTTC. This encodes CASSEAQTGVYGYTF. The chain combines TRBV2 with TRBJ1-2, with 8 positions matching TRBD1. The J segment lost 4 bases and the V segment lost 0 bases, leaving 4 bases of the junction unmatched. This CDR3 contains 15 residues. Germline CDR1 SNHLY, CDR2 FYNNEI.

This chain joins TRBV5-8 and TRBJ1-5; 12 positions match TRBD1. The CDR3 has 17 amino acids. V shed 6 bases and J 7 bases; nucleotides not matched to a gene: 14. Germline-derived CDR1 and CDR2 are SGHTS and YDEGEE. This CDR3 is CASTHRLGQGAGQPQHF. The CDR3 region has the DNA TGTGCCAGCACCCACCGGCTGGGACAGGGGGCAGGACAGCCCCAGCATTTT.

This clone has only one observation. The chain combines TRBV5-8 with TRBJ2-6, with D perhaps TRBD1 (6 bases). The CDR3 contains 17 residues. Germline lookup yields CDR1 SGHTS and CDR2 YDEGEE. Trimming left V 1 base short and J 0 bases short, with 11 bases between. The DNA for the CDR3 is TGTGCCAGCAGCTTGACAGGGACGAGCTCTGGGGCCAACGTCCTGACTTTC. Residues: CASSLTGTSSGANVLTF. Looking up the rest from reference TRBV5-8 and TRBJ2-6 gives the full variable domain: EAGVTQSPTHLIKTRGQQATLRCSPISGHTSVYWYQQALGLGLQFLLWYDEGEERNRGNFPPRFSGRQFPNYSSELNVNALELEDSALYLCASSLTGTSSGANVLTFGAGSRLTVL.